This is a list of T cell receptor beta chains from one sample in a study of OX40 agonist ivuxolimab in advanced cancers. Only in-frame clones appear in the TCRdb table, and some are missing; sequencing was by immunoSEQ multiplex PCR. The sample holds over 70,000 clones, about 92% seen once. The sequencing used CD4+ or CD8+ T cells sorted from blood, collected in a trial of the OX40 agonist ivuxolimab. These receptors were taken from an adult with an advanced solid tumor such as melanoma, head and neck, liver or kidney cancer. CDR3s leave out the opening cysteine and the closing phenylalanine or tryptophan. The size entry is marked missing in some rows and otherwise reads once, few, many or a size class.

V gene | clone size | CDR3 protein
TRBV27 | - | ASSPPGLSYEQY
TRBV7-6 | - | ASSLGTMSTDTQY
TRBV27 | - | ASSWSNTGELF
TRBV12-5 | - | ASGFPGDTEAF
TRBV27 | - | ASKRGLNQPQH
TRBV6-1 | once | ASSPTGYGYT
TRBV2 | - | ASSAGTSSTDTQY
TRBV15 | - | ATSRGGVDTEAF
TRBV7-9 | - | ASSLAETGPNYGYT
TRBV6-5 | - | ASSYGANVLT
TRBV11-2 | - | ASSHRTPYTEAF
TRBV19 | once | ASMIGAGTGELF
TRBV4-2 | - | ASSTDRPYEQY
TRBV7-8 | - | ASTEGWAKGEQF
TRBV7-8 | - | ASSLPGNQGFSGNTIY
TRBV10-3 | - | AISESVNEQY
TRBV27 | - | ASSLYMNTEAF
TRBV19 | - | ASSQNIGTGYSQPQH
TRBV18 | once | ASSNDRGREQY
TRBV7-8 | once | ASSPTGRPAEQY
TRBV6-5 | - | ASSYRGKAEAF
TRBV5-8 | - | ASSLAQDLWGQGPSGT
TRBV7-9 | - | ASSPRTGGDYGYT
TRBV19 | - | ASSIRGHWPYNEQF
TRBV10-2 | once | ASSEYPDRGHDEQY
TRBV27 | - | ASSLYGSYEQY
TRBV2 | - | ASSEARGLYEQY
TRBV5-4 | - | ASSLEGGFLYEQY